This is a list of T cell receptor beta chains from one sample in a study of vaccination effects on CD4 cells after COVID-19. No cognate antigen is known for these TCRs. The repertoire was sequenced with immunoSEQ multiplex PCR; TCRdb's copy has only in-frame clones and lacks some. The sample lists some 24,000 clones, roughly 80% occurring once. The input for sequencing was CD4+ T cells from PBMCs cultured with HCoV-NL63 spike peptides, taken after COVID-19 vaccination. These receptors all stem from a human donor who received a COVID-19 vaccine. CDR3s include the opening cysteine and the closing phenylalanine or tryptophan. A D gene is named only where the DNA matches it firmly. Expanded clones are given a class, and other clones once, few, many or no size at all.

>TRBD2|TRBJ2-1|NA|TRBV10-3
TGTGCCATCAGCCTTAATAGCGGGGGGGCCGGCAATGAGCAGTTCTTC
CAISLNSGGAGNEQFF
>NA|TRBJ1-2|NA|TRBV29-1
TGCAGCGTTGAGCCCAGGGGAATTACTCAAGGCTACACCTTC
CSVEPRGITQGYTF
>NA|TRBJ1-2|NA|TRBV6-1
TGTGCCAGCAGTGAAGCGACAGCCGAGCCCAACTATGGCTACACCTTC
CASSEATAEPNYGYTF
>NA|TRBJ1-1|NA|TRBV7-9
TGTGCCAGCAGCTTAGGCCAGCTCGCTAACACTGAAGCTTTCTTT
CASSLGQLANTEAFF
>NA|TRBJ1-1|few|TRBV18
TGTGCCAGCTCAGAGGACGGTGAAGCTTTCTTT
CASSEDGEAFF
>NA|TRBJ1-5|NA|TRBV15
TGTGCCACCAGCAGGTACAGTTCTCGGGTCGAGCAGGGGAAATGGCCCCAGCATTTT
CATSRYSSRVEQGKWPQHF
>NA|TRBJ1-4|NA|TRBV20-1
TGCAGTGCGCCGGAAAGGAACAGACTGTTTTTT
CSAPERNRLFF
>NA|TRBJ2-7|few|TRBV6-5
TGTGCCAGCAGTTACACCTCCTTTACCAGCTCCTACGAGCAGTACTTC
CASSYTSFTSSYEQYF
>NA|TRBJ1-1|NA|TRBV6-2/TRBV6-3
TGTGCCAGCAGTTATGTGCGGGGGGGAGTGAACACTGAAGCTTTCTTT
CASSYVRGGVNTEAFF
>NA|TRBJ2-6|NA|TRBV3-1/TRBV3-2
TGTGCCAGCAGCCAAGGACCCCACGGGGGCTCTGGGGCCAACGTCCTGACTTTC
CASSQGPHGGSGANVLTF
>NA|TRBJ1-3|NA|TRBV7-2
TGTGCCAGCAGCTTTAGTTTAGAACGGGACACCATATATTTT
CASSFSLERDTIYF
>TRBD1|TRBJ1-3|NA|TRBV7-2
TGTGCCAGCAGCTTAGTCGGACAGGGGGCTGGAAACACCATATATTTT
CASSLVGQGAGNTIYF
>NA|TRBJ1-2|NA|TRBV30
TGTGCCTGGGCCTCGGGACCGAAGGTGTACTATGGCTACACCTTC
CAWASGPKVYYGYTF
>TRBD1|TRBJ1-5|NA|TRBV9
TGTGCCAGCAGCCCCGGACAGGGGGGATATCAGCCCCAGCATTTT
CASSPGQGGYQPQHF
>TRBD1|TRBJ1-2|NA|TRBV19
TGTGCCAGTAGTATGGGCTACAGGGGGACCTATGGCTACACCTTC
CASSMGYRGTYGYTF
>TRBD1|TRBJ1-4|NA|TRBV5-1
TGCGCCAGCAGCTTGGGGGGACAGGCTAATGAAAAACTGTTTTTT
CASSLGGQANEKLFF
>TRBD1|TRBJ2-1|NA|TRBV6-4
TGTGCCAGCCGGGGACAGGGGAGATCGAATGAGCAGTTCTTC
CASRGQGRSNEQFF
>TRBD2|TRBJ2-2|NA|TRBV6-2/TRBV6-3
TGTGCCAGCAGTTACTCCCCTAGCGGGGGCCCGACCGGGGAGCTGTTTTTT
CASSYSPSGGPTGELFF
>TRBD1|TRBJ1-4|NA|TRBV7-8
TGTGCCAGCAGCTTAAGGGGACAGGGGAAGGCGGCTAATGAAAAACTGTTTTTT
CASSLRGQGKAANEKLFF
>NA|TRBJ2-7|NA|TRBV28
TGTGCCAGCCAACTCCCGGGGAGCTCCTACGAGCAGTACTTC
CASQLPGSSYEQYF
>NA|TRBJ1-1|NA|TRBV10-3
TGTGCCATCAGTGATCGTGGCCGGGGAATGACTGAAGCTTTCTTT
CAISDRGRGMTEAFF
>TRBD1|TRBJ2-5|NA|TRBV7-7
TGTGCTAGCAGCCGAGGGACAGGCCTCCAAGAGACCCAGTACTTC
CASSRGTGLQETQYF
>TRBD2|TRBJ2-7|NA|TRBV5-1
TGCGCCAGCAGCTTGAGTCTAGCGGGTTACGAGCAGTACTTC
CASSLSLAGYEQYF
>TRBD2|TRBJ2-7|NA|TRBV6-5
TGTGCCAGCAGTTACTCGGGCGGGGGCGAGCAGTACTTC
CASSYSGGGEQYF
>NA|TRBJ2-3|NA|TRBV11-3
TGTGCCAGCAGCTTAGACCCTAAACAGGGAAACATTCGCACAGATACGCAGTATTTT
CASSLDPKQGNIRTDTQYF
>NA|TRBJ1-1|NA|TRBV11-3
TGTGCCAGCAGCTTAGATGGGCAGTCTGAAGCTTTCTTT
CASSLDGQSEAFF
>NA|TRBJ1-1|NA|TRBV5-3
TGTGCCAGCCTTCCCGCGCGGCCAGGAATGGGGACTGAAGCTTTCTTT
CASLPARPGMGTEAFF
>NA|TRBJ2-4|few|TRBV4-1
TGCGCCAGCAGCCAAGGGCCAGGGGAGTTGGCCAAAAACATTCAGTACTTC
CASSQGPGELAKNIQYF
>TRBD1|TRBJ1-2|NA|TRBV6-5
TGTGCCAGCGGACAGGGTCATGGCTACACCTTC
CASGQGHGYTF
>TRBD2|TRBJ2-1|NA|TRBV3-1/TRBV3-2
TGTGCCAGCCGCGGGGCACCTCCTAGCGGGGGCTACAATGAGCAGTTCTTC
CASRGAPPSGGYNEQFF
>NA|TRBJ2-1|NA|TRBV11-3
TGTGCCAGCAGCTTACGGCACAGTGCTTACAATGAGCAGTTCTTC
CASSLRHSAYNEQFF
>NA|TRBJ2-3|NA|TRBV11-3
TGTGCCAGCAGCTCCACAGATACGCAGTATTTT
CASSSTDTQYF
>NA|TRBJ1-1|few|TRBV27
TGTGCCACCGTCCTTACAGGGACGTGGTACACTGAAGCTTTCTTT
CATVLTGTWYTEAFF
>TRBD2|TRBJ2-7|few|TRBV2
TGTGCCAGCAGTGATCTTAGCGGGAGCGACGAGCAGTACTTC
CASSDLSGSDEQYF
>NA|TRBJ2-2|once|TRBV30
TGTGCCTGGAAATGGATTGGGGCCACCGGGGAGCTGTTTTTT
CAWKWIGATGELFF
>TRBD1|TRBJ1-1|NA|TRBV13
TGTGCCAGCAGCTTATGGGACAGGGTGAACACTGAAGCTTTCTTT
CASSLWDRVNTEAFF
>NA|TRBJ2-5|once|TRBV29-1
TGCAGCGCCTCACCTGGGACGTACCAAGAGACCCAGTACTTC
CSASPGTYQETQYF
>NA|TRBJ2-3|NA|TRBV6-1
TGTGCCAGCAGTGGGAAGACCTTAACAGTGGGCACAGATACGCAGTATTTT
CASSGKTLTVGTDTQYF
>NA|TRBJ1-2|NA|TRBV6-2/TRBV6-3
TGTGCCAGCAGTCCCGGGCTTTCAATTATTGGAGCTGGCTACACCTTC
CASSPGLSIIGAGYTF
>NA|TRBJ2-1|NA|TRBV5-5
TGTGCCAGCAGCACCGGGGCCTACAATGAGCAGTTCTTC
CASSTGAYNEQFF
>TRBD1|TRBJ1-1|NA|TRBV18
TGTGCCAGCTCACCATCGACAGGGTCGGACACTGAAGCTTTCTTT
CASSPSTGSDTEAFF
>NA|TRBJ2-2|NA|TRBV5-1
TGCGCCAGCAGCTTGGGGGGGAACACCGGGGAGCTGTTTTTT
CASSLGGNTGELFF
>TRBD2|TRBJ2-2|NA|TRBV11-2
TGTGCCAGCAAACGACTAGCTAGTTGGGACACCGGGGAGCTGTTTTTT
CASKRLASWDTGELFF
>NA|TRBJ1-2|NA|TRBV3-1/TRBV3-2
TGTGCCAGCAGCCCCGTTCCTAACTATGGCTACACCTTC
CASSPVPNYGYTF
>NA|TRBJ1-2|few|TRBV28
TGTGCCTCCCGGGGGGGGCCCGACAGCTATGGCTACACCTTC
CASRGGPDSYGYTF
>NA|TRBJ1-1|NA|TRBV5-1
TGCGCCAGCAGCTTGGGTGATGAAGCTTTCTTT
CASSLGDEAFF
>NA|TRBJ2-5|NA|TRBV29-1
TGCAGCGTTGATCTACCAGGTATAATGGAGACCCAGTACTTC
CSVDLPGIMETQYF
>NA|TRBJ1-2|NA|TRBV19
TGTGCCAGTAGTATAGGAATCGGACAGCCTTATGGCTACACCTTC
CASSIGIGQPYGYTF
>TRBD1|TRBJ1-5|NA|TRBV7-2
TGTGCCAGCAGCTTATTAGGGACAGGGAATCAGCCCCAGCATTTT
CASSLLGTGNQPQHF
>NA|TRBJ2-1|NA|TRBV7-2
TGTGCCAGCAGCCTCAGGGCCGATAGCTCCTACAATGAGCAGTTCTTC
CASSLRADSSYNEQFF